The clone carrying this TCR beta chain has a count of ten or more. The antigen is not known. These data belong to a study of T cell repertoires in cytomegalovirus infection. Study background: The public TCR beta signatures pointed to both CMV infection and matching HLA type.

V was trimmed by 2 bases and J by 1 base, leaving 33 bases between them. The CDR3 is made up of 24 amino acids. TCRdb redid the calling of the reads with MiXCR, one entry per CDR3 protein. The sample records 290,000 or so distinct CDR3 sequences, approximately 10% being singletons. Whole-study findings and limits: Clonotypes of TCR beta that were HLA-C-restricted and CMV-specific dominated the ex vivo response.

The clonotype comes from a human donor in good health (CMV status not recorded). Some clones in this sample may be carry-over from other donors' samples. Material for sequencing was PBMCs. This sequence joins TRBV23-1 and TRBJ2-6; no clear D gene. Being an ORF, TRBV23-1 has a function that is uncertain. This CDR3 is CASSQGDSSQLYRELISGANVLTF. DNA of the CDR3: TGCGCCAGCAGTCAAGGAGATTCGTCACAGTTGTATCGCGAACTCATTTCTGGGGCCAACGTCCTGACTTTC.